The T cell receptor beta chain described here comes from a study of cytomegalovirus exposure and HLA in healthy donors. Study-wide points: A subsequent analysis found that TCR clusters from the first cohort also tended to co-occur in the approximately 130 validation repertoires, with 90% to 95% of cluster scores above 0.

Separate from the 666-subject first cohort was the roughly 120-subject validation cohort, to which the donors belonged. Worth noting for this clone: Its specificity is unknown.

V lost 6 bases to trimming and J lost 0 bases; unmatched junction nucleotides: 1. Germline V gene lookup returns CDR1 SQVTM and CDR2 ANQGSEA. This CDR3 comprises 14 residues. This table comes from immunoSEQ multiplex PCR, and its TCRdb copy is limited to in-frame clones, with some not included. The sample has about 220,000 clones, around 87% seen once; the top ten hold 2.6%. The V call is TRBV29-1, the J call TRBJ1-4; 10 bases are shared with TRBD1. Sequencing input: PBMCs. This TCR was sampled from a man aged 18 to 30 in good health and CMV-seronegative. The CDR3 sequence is CSVGTGATNEKLFF. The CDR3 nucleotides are TGCAGCGTGGGGACAGGGGCAACTAATGAAAAACTGTTTTTT.